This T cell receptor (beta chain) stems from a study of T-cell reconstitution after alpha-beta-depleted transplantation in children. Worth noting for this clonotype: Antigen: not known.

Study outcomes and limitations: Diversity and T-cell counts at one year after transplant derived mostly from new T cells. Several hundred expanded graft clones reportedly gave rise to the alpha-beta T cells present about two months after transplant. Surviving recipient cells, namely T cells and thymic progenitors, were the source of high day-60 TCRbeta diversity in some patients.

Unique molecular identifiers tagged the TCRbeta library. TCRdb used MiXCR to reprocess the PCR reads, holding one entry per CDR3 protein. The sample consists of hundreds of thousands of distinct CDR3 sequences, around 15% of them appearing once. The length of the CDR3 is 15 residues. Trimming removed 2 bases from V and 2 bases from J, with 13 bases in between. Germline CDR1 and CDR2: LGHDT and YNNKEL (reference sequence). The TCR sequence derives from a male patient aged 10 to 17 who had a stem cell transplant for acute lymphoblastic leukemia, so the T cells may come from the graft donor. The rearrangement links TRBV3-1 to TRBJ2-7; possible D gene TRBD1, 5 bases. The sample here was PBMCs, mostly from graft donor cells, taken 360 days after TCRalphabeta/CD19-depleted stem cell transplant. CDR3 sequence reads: CASSQHQDTPYEQYF. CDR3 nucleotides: TGTGCCAGCAGCCAACATCAGGACACGCCCTACGAGCAGTACTTC.